Detailed here is one T cell receptor (beta chain). Germline assignment: CDR1 SGHAT and CDR2 FQNNGV. This CDR3 is built from 16 residues. Trimming shortened V by 2 bases and J by 6 bases, and 20 bases separated the two germline ends. Method: immunoSEQ multiplex PCR; TCRdb's copy keeps in-frame clones and lacks some. The sample records roughly 200,000 clones, 88% being singletons. The data are from a study of blood T cell repertoires in COVID-19. In the study overall: Specimens from acute and convalescent COVID-19 originated in the United States, Italy and Spain. T cells, B-cell-depleted T cells, or PBMCs provided the cDNA or gDNA that served as material.

Material: peripheral blood. J is TRBJ2-7 and V is TRBV11-2, with D tentatively TRBD1 (5 bases). This receptor was taken from a man between 18 and 29 years old with active or convalescent COVID-19. CDR3 loop: CASSLLFGQGRIEQYF. The CDR3 coding sequence is TGTGCCAGCAGCTTACTCTTTGGTCAGGGTAGGATCGAGCAGTACTTC.